This passage covers 11 T cell receptor beta chains from one sample sequenced in a study of T cell changes during pregnancy in multiple sclerosis. Sequencing was performed with immunoSEQ multiplex PCR; in TCRdb, only in-frame clones are kept and a portion is missing. The sample carries approximately 98,000 clones, around 90% recorded once. The sample was peripheral blood, taken after pregnancy. The receptors shown here come from a female donor in good health, enrolled as a control in a pregnancy study.

The count of this clone is one. This chain joins TRBV5-1 and TRBJ1-2; 7 bases fit TRBD1. V trimming: 0 bases; J trimming: 2 bases; junction bases outside the gene matches: 13. Germline V gene lookup returns CDR1 SGHRS and CDR2 YFSETQ. The CDR3 loop spans 18 amino acids. In DNA, the CDR3 is TGCGCCAGCAGCTTGGAGGGGGCCACTTATTCGCTGAACTATGGCTACACCTTC. Protein product: CASSLEGATYSLNYGYTF. Full variable domain (remainder filled in from reference TRBV5-1 and TRBJ1-2): KAGVTQTPRYLIKTRGQQVTLSCSPISGHRSVSWYQQTPGQGLQFLFEYFSETQRNKGNFPGRFSGRQFSNSRSEMNVSTLELGDSALYLCASSLEGATYSLNYGYTFGSGTRLTVV.

This clone was picked up one time. The chain links TRBV29-1 to TRBJ2-1, with D perhaps matching TRBD1 (6 bases). This CDR3 comprises 13 residues. V lost 1 base and J lost 9, with 13 bases in between. Germline V gene data show CDR1 as SQVTM and CDR2 as ANQGSEA. The CDR3 is CSVEATGRGEQFF. The DNA for the CDR3 is TGCAGCGTTGAAGCCACAGGGAGAGGTGAGCAGTTCTTC.

This clone occurred once. The junction shows a germline mismatch at one end, possibly a read error. The genes are TRBV6-5 and TRBJ1-5, with a tentative D call TRBD1 (5 bases). The germline V gene encodes CDR1 MNHEY and CDR2 SVGAGI. This CDR3 has 14 residues. CDR3 nucleotide sequence: TGTGCCAGCAGGCTCGGGGGAAACAATCGGCCCCAGCATTTT. It specifies CASRLGGNNRPQHF.

The chain has TRBV18 and TRBJ2-5; 10 bases map to TRBD1. From germline, CDR1 is KGHSH and CDR2 LQKENI. The CDR3 is 16 residues long. Trimming cost V 2 bases and J 3 bases; bases outside gene matches: 6. The CDR3 sequence: CASSPFWTGGEETQYF. CDR3 coding DNA: TGTGCCAGCTCACCATTCTGGACAGGGGGGGAAGAGACCCAGTACTTC.

Regarding this clone: One end of the junction fails to match germline, which may point to a read error. The V gene is TRBV29-1, the J gene TRBJ2-1; 7 bases line up with TRBD2. Germline CDR1 and CDR2: SQVTM and ANQGSEA. This CDR3 contains 14 residues. CDR3 nucleotides: TGCAGCGTTGATTTGGGATTGGGGGGGAATGGGCAGTTCTTC. Translating it yields CSVDLGLGGNGQFF.

The chain carries TRBV11-2 and TRBJ1-5; the D is unclear. In germline, CDR1 is SGHAT, CDR2 FQNNGV. The CDR3 sequence is 15 residues long. Trimming took 1 base from V and 0 from J, leaving 7 bases between them. The DNA of the CDR3 is TGTGCCAGCAGCTTAGGGTCGGGTAGCAATCAGCCCCAGCATTTT. Translating gives CASSLGSGSNQPQHF.

This clone has a handful of counts. The CDR3 region is CASSFLLGSQPQHF. The CDR3 DNA sequence: TGTGCCAGCAGTTTTCTGTTGGGGAGTCAGCCCCAGCATTTT. The chain carries TRBV28 and TRBJ1-5; unclear D gene. This CDR3 has 14 amino acids. Trimming took off 3 bases at V and 6 bases at J, with 12 bases between the two ends. CDR1 and CDR2 from the germline V gene are MDHEN and SYDVKM.

The count of this clone is one. This chain connects TRBV19 to TRBJ1-4; possible D gene TRBD1, 6 bases. The CDR3 contains 13 residues. In germline, CDR1 is LNHDA, CDR2 SQIVND (reference sequence). V dropped 5 bases and J dropped 4 bases, with 8 bases sitting between them. This CDR3 reads CASSLRGNEKLFF. The CDR3 coding sequence is TGTGCCAGTAGTCTCAGGGGTAATGAAAAACTGTTTTTT.

The CDR3, as DNA: TGTGCCAGCAGCTCTATTCACGAGCAGTACTTC. Translated: CASSSIHEQYF. The chain joins TRBV7-9 to TRBJ2-7, with D hard to call. Germline V gene data show CDR1 as SEHNR and CDR2 as FQNEAQ (reference sequence). V was shortened by 4 bases and J by 5 bases, with 6 bases between the two germline ends. The CDR3 has 11 amino acids.

V and J are TRBV6-1 and TRBJ2-3, with D tentatively TRBD2 (6 bases). The CDR3 has 15 amino acids. The germline V and J ends were trimmed by 3 bases and 1 base, with 11 bases remaining between them. Germline-derived CDR1 and CDR2 are MNHNS and SASEGT. For the CDR3, the DNA is TGTGCCAGCAGTGATTGGGCTAGCGGCACAGATACGCAGTATTTT. Translation: CASSDWASGTDTQYF.

A single count supports this clone. The chain is built from TRBV7-8 and TRBJ1-6; the D is unclear. Deletions cut 1 base from V and 8 bases from J, with 9 bases between. This CDR3 has 14 residues. From germline, CDR1 is SGHVS and CDR2 FQNEAQ. The CDR3 coding sequence is TGTGCCAGCAGCTTAGGGGCCGGGGATTCACCCCTCCACTTT. This translates into CASSLGAGDSPLHF.